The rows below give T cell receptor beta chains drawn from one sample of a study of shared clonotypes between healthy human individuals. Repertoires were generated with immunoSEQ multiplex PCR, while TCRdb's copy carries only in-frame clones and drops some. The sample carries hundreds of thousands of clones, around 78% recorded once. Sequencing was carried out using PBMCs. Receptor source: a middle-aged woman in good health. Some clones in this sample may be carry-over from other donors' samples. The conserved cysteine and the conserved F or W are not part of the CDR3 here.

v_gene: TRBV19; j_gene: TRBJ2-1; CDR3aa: ASSSLLAGGSYNEQF
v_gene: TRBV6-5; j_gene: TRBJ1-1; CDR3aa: ASSITGLDTEAF
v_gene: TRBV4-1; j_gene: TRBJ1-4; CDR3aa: ASSQGRATAHNEKLF
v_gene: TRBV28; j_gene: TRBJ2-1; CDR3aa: ASSPQGPRAYNEQF
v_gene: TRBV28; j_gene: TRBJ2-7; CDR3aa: ASSSPGTGAYEQY
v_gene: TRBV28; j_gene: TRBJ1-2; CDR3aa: ASSSPPGNYGYT
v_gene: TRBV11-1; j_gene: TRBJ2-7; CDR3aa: ASSRSGTASFYEQY
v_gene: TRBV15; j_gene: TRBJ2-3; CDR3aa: ATSRLTGSTDTQY
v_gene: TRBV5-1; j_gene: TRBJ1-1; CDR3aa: ASSLGRVSNTEAF
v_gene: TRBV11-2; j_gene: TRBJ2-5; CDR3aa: ASGRGPQETQY
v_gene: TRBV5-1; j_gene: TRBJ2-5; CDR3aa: ASSLGATGIQETQY
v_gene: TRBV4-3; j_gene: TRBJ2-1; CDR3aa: ASSPGGGNEQF
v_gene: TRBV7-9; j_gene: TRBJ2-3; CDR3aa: ASSLASRTDTQY
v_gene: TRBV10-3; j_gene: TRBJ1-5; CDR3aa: AISGRGDQPQH
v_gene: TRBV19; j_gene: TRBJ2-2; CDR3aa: ASSIGRSGSNTGELF
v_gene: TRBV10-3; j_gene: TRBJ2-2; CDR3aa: AIGWTTNTGELF
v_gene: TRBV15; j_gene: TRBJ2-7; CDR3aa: ATSRVAASGTYEQY
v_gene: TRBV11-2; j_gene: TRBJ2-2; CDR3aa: ASSPGTSNTGELF
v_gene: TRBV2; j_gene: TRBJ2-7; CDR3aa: ASSGRRDEQY
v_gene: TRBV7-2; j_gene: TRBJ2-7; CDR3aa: ASSRTGNHYEQY
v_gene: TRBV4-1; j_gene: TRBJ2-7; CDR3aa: ASSQTRQGSYEQY
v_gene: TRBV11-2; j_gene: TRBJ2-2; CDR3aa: ASSLDGGSGGELF
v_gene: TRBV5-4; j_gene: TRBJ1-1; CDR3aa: ASSLVGTPGTEAF
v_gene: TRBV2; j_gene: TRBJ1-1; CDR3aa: ASRGGRMNTEAF
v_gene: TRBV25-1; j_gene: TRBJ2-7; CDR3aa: ASSEWDLKY
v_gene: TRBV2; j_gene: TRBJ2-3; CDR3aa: ASSQGVDTQY
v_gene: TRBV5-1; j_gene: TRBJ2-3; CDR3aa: ASSKEVTDTQY
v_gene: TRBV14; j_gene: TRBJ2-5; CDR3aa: ASSQVRETQY
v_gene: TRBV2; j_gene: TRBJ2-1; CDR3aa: ASSVGGSSYNEQF
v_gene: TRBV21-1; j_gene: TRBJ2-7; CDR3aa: ASSPQGDRTVYEQY
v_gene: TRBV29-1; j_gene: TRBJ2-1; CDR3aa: SVEYGSQGGNEQF
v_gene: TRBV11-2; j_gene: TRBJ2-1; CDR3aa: ASSSGRTSGSRSEQF
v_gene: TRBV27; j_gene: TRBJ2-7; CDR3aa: ASSFNGRGNEQY
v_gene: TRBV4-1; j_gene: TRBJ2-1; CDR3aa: ASSPANLVALAYNEQF
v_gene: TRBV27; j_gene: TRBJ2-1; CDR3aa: ASSRSSYNEQF
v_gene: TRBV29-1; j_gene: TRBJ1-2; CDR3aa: SVEDLSNGYT
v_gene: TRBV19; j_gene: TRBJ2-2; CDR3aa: ASSREDGELF
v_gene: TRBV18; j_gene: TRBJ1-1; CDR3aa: ASSQGPNTEAF
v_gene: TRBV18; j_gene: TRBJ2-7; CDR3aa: ASSPLDQASRVY
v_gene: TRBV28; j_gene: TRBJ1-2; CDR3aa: ASSSNGAYYGYT
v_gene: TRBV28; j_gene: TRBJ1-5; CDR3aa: ASSFLTGQPQH
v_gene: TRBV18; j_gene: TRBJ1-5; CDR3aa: ASSPSGADQPQH
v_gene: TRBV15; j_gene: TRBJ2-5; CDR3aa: ATSIGGETQY
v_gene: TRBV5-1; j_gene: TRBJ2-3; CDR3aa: ASSLVEGDTDTQY
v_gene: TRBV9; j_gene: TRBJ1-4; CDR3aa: ASSVGALGNEKLF
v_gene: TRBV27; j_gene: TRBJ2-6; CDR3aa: ASSLSVSGWGGTSGANVLT
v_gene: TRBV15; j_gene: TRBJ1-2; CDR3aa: ATSAWGDYGYT
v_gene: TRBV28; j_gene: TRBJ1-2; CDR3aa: ASRTNLNYGYT
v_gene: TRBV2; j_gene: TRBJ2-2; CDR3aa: ASSLFLSGSRTGELF
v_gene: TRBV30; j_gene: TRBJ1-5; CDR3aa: AWSGQGAGPQH
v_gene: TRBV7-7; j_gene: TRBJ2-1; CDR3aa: ASSLAGQPPEF
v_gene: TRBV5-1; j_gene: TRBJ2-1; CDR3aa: ASSLGSRDEQF
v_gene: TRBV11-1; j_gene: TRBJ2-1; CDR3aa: ASSFTGTSGYNEQF
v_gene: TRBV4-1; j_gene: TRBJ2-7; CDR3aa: ASSHLYPSILREQY
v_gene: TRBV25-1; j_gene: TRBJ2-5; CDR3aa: ASISRDQETQY